A selection of T cell receptor beta chains follows, all from one sample in a study of patients and donors after allogeneic stem cell transplantation. MiXCR, run by TCRdb on the RT-PCR reads, gives a single entry per CDR3 protein. In the table there are 400,000 to 500,000 distinct CDR3 sequences, roughly 17% of which are singletons. Sequencing was done on a sample of blood, either unsorted or a sorted T cell fraction (not recorded which). The origin of the receptors is a human donor who was either an allogeneic HSCT recipient or a stem cell or donor lymphocyte infusion donor (not recorded which). It is not recorded whose cells these are; they may come from a transplant donor. Each CDR3 is given with its conserved first and last residue. A D gene is named only where the DNA matches it firmly. Some rows mark clone size as missing; the rest say once, few, many or name a class of expanded clone.

cdr3_nt: TGCGCCAGCAGCCTTACATCGGACACAGATACGCAGTATTTT
cdr3_aa: CASSLTSDTDTQYF
clone_size: .
j_call: TRBJ2-3
d_call: .
cdr3_length: 14
v_call: TRBV5-1

cdr3_nt: TGCGCCAGCAGGCCAGCGGGAGGGGTCGATGAGCAGTTCTTC
cdr3_aa: CASRPAGGVDEQFF
clone_size: few
j_call: TRBJ2-1
d_call: TRBD2
cdr3_length: 14
v_call: TRBV5-1

cdr3_nt: TGTGCCAGCAGCCAAGATACCGGAGAGGGGGGCTACACCTTC
cdr3_aa: CASSQDTGEGGYTF
clone_size: .
j_call: TRBJ1-2
d_call: .
cdr3_length: 14
v_call: TRBV3-1

cdr3_nt: TGCGCCAGCAGTATCCAGGGGCGGAAGGACGACACCATATATTTT
cdr3_aa: CASSIQGRKDDTIYF
clone_size: few
j_call: TRBJ1-3
d_call: .
cdr3_length: 15
v_call: TRBV5-1

cdr3_nt: TGTGCCACCATAGGACAGGGGGACACTGAAGCTTTCTTT
cdr3_aa: CATIGQGDTEAFF
clone_size: few
j_call: TRBJ1-1
d_call: TRBD1
cdr3_length: 13
v_call: TRBV24-1

cdr3_nt: TGTGCCAGCAGCCAAGAAAAGAGGGAGCAGTACTTC
cdr3_aa: CASSQEKREQYF
clone_size: few
j_call: TRBJ2-7
d_call: .
cdr3_length: 12
v_call: TRBV3-1

cdr3_nt: TGTGCCAGCAGCCAGAAGGTAAGACTGGATTCCTACAATGAGCAGTTCTTC
cdr3_aa: CASSQKVRLDSYNEQFF
clone_size: .
j_call: TRBJ2-1
d_call: .
cdr3_length: 17
v_call: TRBV3-1

cdr3_nt: TGTGCCAGCAGCCGAAAGCACACTGGGGCCAACGTCCTGACTTTC
cdr3_aa: CASSRKHTGANVLTF
clone_size: few
j_call: TRBJ2-6
d_call: .
cdr3_length: 15
v_call: TRBV9

cdr3_nt: TGTGCCAGCTCACCCAAAGTGGGACAGGGGGCTGGTGAAGCTTTCTTT
cdr3_aa: CASSPKVGQGAGEAFF
clone_size: .
j_call: TRBJ1-1
d_call: TRBD1
cdr3_length: 16
v_call: TRBV18

cdr3_nt: TGTGCCAGCAGCTTAAATAAGGGGGTAGAGTTCTTC
cdr3_aa: CASSLNKGVEFF
clone_size: .
j_call: TRBJ2-1
d_call: .
cdr3_length: 12
v_call: TRBV7-3

cdr3_nt: TGCGCCAGCAGCCCCGGGACTAGAAATGAGCAGTTCTTC
cdr3_aa: CASSPGTRNEQFF
clone_size: few
j_call: TRBJ2-1
d_call: TRBD2
cdr3_length: 13
v_call: TRBV5-1

cdr3_nt: TGCGCCAGCAGCCAAGGACCGGCTAATTCACCCCTCCACTTT
cdr3_aa: CASSQGPANSPLHF
clone_size: few
j_call: TRBJ1-6
d_call: .
cdr3_length: 14
v_call: TRBV4-1

cdr3_nt: TGTGCCAGCAGTGGTGAACAGGGCCTGAGGAATGGCTACACCTTC
cdr3_aa: CASSGEQGLRNGYTF
clone_size: .
j_call: TRBJ1-2
d_call: .
cdr3_length: 15
v_call: TRBV2

cdr3_nt: TGTGCCAGCATCCCCCGGGACAGGGCCTACGAGCAGTACTTC
cdr3_aa: CASIPRDRAYEQYF
clone_size: few
j_call: TRBJ2-7
d_call: TRBD1
cdr3_length: 14
v_call: TRBV2

cdr3_nt: TGTGCCAGCAGCTCTAATGCGTGGGGTCAGTCCTTC
cdr3_aa: CASSSNAWGQSF
clone_size: few
j_call: TRBJ2-7
d_call: .
cdr3_length: 12
v_call: TRBV11-3

cdr3_nt: TGCAGCGTTCTCTCAAAAGGGACAGGGGGCACTGAAGCTTTCTTT
cdr3_aa: CSVLSKGTGGTEAFF
clone_size: many
j_call: TRBJ1-1
d_call: TRBD1
cdr3_length: 15
v_call: TRBV29-1

cdr3_nt: TGTGCCAGCAGCCCTCCCTTGGGAGAGCAGTTCTTC
cdr3_aa: CASSPPLGEQFF
clone_size: many
j_call: TRBJ2-1
d_call: .
cdr3_length: 12
v_call: TRBV3-1

cdr3_nt: TGTGCCAGCAGTGCGGCGGCCTCCTACAATGAGCAGTTCTTC
cdr3_aa: CASSAAASYNEQFF
clone_size: few
j_call: TRBJ2-1
d_call: .
cdr3_length: 14
v_call: TRBV2

cdr3_nt: TGTGCCAGCAGTTTATGGGGTGGCGAGCAGTACTTC
cdr3_aa: CASSLWGGEQYF
clone_size: few
j_call: TRBJ2-7
d_call: .
cdr3_length: 12
v_call: TRBV27

cdr3_nt: TGCGCCAGCAGCCGGGTCGATTTAGAGACCCAGTACTTC
cdr3_aa: CASSRVDLETQYF
clone_size: many
j_call: TRBJ2-5
d_call: .
cdr3_length: 13
v_call: TRBV5-1

cdr3_nt: TGTGCCACCAGCAGAGATCGCGGGACTTACTACGAGCAGTACTTC
cdr3_aa: CATSRDRGTYYEQYF
clone_size: .
j_call: TRBJ2-7
d_call: .
cdr3_length: 15
v_call: TRBV15

cdr3_nt: TGTGCCAGCAGCAAAAGGGAGGTCCAGAGCGGGAGGTTTACAGATACGCAGTATTTT
cdr3_aa: CASSKREVQSGRFTDTQYF
clone_size: few
j_call: TRBJ2-3
d_call: .
cdr3_length: 19
v_call: TRBV21-1

cdr3_nt: TGTGCCAGCAGCTTGCAGGGGTCAAATTCACCCCTCCACTTT
cdr3_aa: CASSLQGSNSPLHF
clone_size: many
j_call: TRBJ1-6
d_call: .
cdr3_length: 14
v_call: TRBV5-6

cdr3_nt: TGTGCCAGCAGTTCCCAGGGGGCCCCACCCCAAAAACTGTTTTTT
cdr3_aa: CASSSQGAPPQKLFF
clone_size: many
j_call: TRBJ1-4
d_call: TRBD1
cdr3_length: 15
v_call: TRBV12-3/TRBV12-4

cdr3_nt: TGCGCCAGCAGCCCCGGGGGAGGGGGGGCGCGGTACGAGCAGTACTTC
cdr3_aa: CASSPGGGGARYEQYF
clone_size: few
j_call: TRBJ2-7
d_call: .
cdr3_length: 16
v_call: TRBV4-1

cdr3_nt: TGCAGTGCCCTACAGGACGATACGCAGTATTTT
cdr3_aa: CSALQDDTQYF
clone_size: .
j_call: TRBJ2-3
d_call: .
cdr3_length: 11
v_call: TRBV20-1

cdr3_nt: TGTGCCAGCAGTTACGGCAGGGCAAAAAGCAATCAGCCCCAGCATTTT
cdr3_aa: CASSYGRAKSNQPQHF
clone_size: .
j_call: TRBJ1-5
d_call: .
cdr3_length: 16
v_call: TRBV6-5

cdr3_nt: TGTGCCAGCTCACCACCGGATGAGCGGGAGGTCTACAATGAGCAGTTCTTC
cdr3_aa: CASSPPDEREVYNEQFF
clone_size: .
j_call: TRBJ2-1
d_call: TRBD2
cdr3_length: 17
v_call: TRBV18

cdr3_nt: TGTGCCAGCACTCCCGGTCCTCAGGGTACTGAAGCTTTCTTT
cdr3_aa: CASTPGPQGTEAFF
clone_size: .
j_call: TRBJ1-1
d_call: .
cdr3_length: 14
v_call: TRBV2

cdr3_nt: TGCAGCGTTGCCCTTGGGGTCTCAGGTGAGCAGTTCTTC
cdr3_aa: CSVALGVSGEQFF
clone_size: .
j_call: TRBJ2-1
d_call: .
cdr3_length: 13
v_call: TRBV29-1

cdr3_nt: TGCGCCAGCAGCCAAATACAGGGTTGGGGCGAAAAGGTGTTTTTT
cdr3_aa: CASSQIQGWGEKVFF
clone_size: few
j_call: TRBJ1-4
d_call: .
cdr3_length: 15
v_call: TRBV4-1

cdr3_nt: TGTGCCAGCAGTTACAGGACAGGGAGAGGGTACACTGAAGCTTTCTTT
cdr3_aa: CASSYRTGRGYTEAFF
clone_size: few
j_call: TRBJ1-1
d_call: TRBD1
cdr3_length: 16
v_call: TRBV12-3/TRBV12-4

cdr3_nt: TGCAGTGCTAGAGATCCCATGACAGACCGACTAGCCAAAAACATTCAGTACTTC
cdr3_aa: CSARDPMTDRLAKNIQYF
clone_size: few
j_call: TRBJ2-4
d_call: .
cdr3_length: 18
v_call: TRBV20-1

cdr3_nt: TGTGCCAGCAGCTTGTGGCAGGGGAATCAGCCCCAGCATTTT
cdr3_aa: CASSLWQGNQPQHF
clone_size: .
j_call: TRBJ1-5
d_call: .
cdr3_length: 14
v_call: TRBV5-6

cdr3_nt: TGTGCCAGCAGCCAAGGAGGCGGGGATCAGCCCCAGCATTTT
cdr3_aa: CASSQGGGDQPQHF
clone_size: many
j_call: TRBJ1-5
d_call: .
cdr3_length: 14
v_call: TRBV3-1

cdr3_nt: TGCGCCAGCAGCCAAGGACAGGGGCCCGAAGAGCCCCAGCATTTT
cdr3_aa: CASSQGQGPEEPQHF
clone_size: few
j_call: TRBJ1-5
d_call: TRBD1
cdr3_length: 15
v_call: TRBV4-3

cdr3_nt: TGCAGTGCTAGTCATGGGGGGCTCGGGGAGCTGTTTTTT
cdr3_aa: CSASHGGLGELFF
clone_size: few
j_call: TRBJ2-2
d_call: .
cdr3_length: 13
v_call: TRBV20-1

cdr3_nt: TGTGCCAGCAGCCTTCGGGGGGAAACATCCTACGAGCAGTACTTC
cdr3_aa: CASSLRGETSYEQYF
clone_size: few
j_call: TRBJ2-7
d_call: TRBD2
cdr3_length: 15
v_call: TRBV3-1

cdr3_nt: TGTGCCAGCAGGACTAATGAAAAACTGTTTTTT
cdr3_aa: CASRTNEKLFF
clone_size: many
j_call: TRBJ1-4
d_call: .
cdr3_length: 11
v_call: TRBV12-3/TRBV12-4

cdr3_nt: TGTGCCAGCTTTTGGGGACTAGCGGGAGGGCCGGTTTACAATGAGCAGTTCTTC
cdr3_aa: CASFWGLAGGPVYNEQFF
clone_size: few
j_call: TRBJ2-1
d_call: TRBD2
cdr3_length: 18
v_call: TRBV2

cdr3_nt: TGTGCCAGCAGTCACTTCGGACAGGGTAGCAATCAGCCCCAGCATTTT
cdr3_aa: CASSHFGQGSNQPQHF
clone_size: .
j_call: TRBJ1-5
d_call: TRBD1
cdr3_length: 16
v_call: TRBV6-2/TRBV6-3

cdr3_nt: TGTGCCAGCAGTTTTGGGCGGGCAACCTACGAGCAGTACTTC
cdr3_aa: CASSFGRATYEQYF
clone_size: .
j_call: TRBJ2-7
d_call: .
cdr3_length: 14
v_call: TRBV28

cdr3_nt: TGCGCCAGCAGCCCCCCAAGGACCCAGAGTTTCAATGAGCAGTTCTTC
cdr3_aa: CASSPPRTQSFNEQFF
clone_size: few
j_call: TRBJ2-1
d_call: .
cdr3_length: 16
v_call: TRBV5-1

cdr3_nt: TGTGCCAGCAGTTTATTATTTGTCGGACAGGGGATGTGGAACACTGAAGCTTTCTTT
cdr3_aa: CASSLLFVGQGMWNTEAFF
clone_size: .
j_call: TRBJ1-1
d_call: TRBD1
cdr3_length: 19
v_call: TRBV28

cdr3_nt: TGTGCCAGCAGTTCTACTCCTGACAGGGGAGCCAACACCGGGGAGCTGTTTTTT
cdr3_aa: CASSSTPDRGANTGELFF
clone_size: few
j_call: TRBJ2-2
d_call: TRBD1
cdr3_length: 18
v_call: TRBV6-5

cdr3_nt: TGTGCCAGCAGCCCTCAGGGATTAGGGGACGAGCAGTACTTC
cdr3_aa: CASSPQGLGDEQYF
clone_size: few
j_call: TRBJ2-7
d_call: .
cdr3_length: 14
v_call: TRBV11-3

cdr3_nt: TGTGCCAGCAGCTTAAAGACACTCCCCGTGGGAGAGCAGTTCTTC
cdr3_aa: CASSLKTLPVGEQFF
clone_size: few
j_call: TRBJ2-1
d_call: .
cdr3_length: 15
v_call: TRBV11-3

cdr3_nt: TGTGCCAGCAGTCCTCGCTCCGGAGAGAACACTGAAGCTTTCTTT
cdr3_aa: CASSPRSGENTEAFF
clone_size: .
j_call: TRBJ1-1
d_call: .
cdr3_length: 15
v_call: TRBV12-3/TRBV12-4

cdr3_nt: TGCGCCAGCAGCACTGAACAGGGGCTGAACACTGAAGCTTTCTTT
cdr3_aa: CASSTEQGLNTEAFF
clone_size: .
j_call: TRBJ1-1
d_call: TRBD1
cdr3_length: 15
v_call: TRBV5-1

cdr3_nt: TGTGCCAGCAGTTACTCTGGGGGACAATCTCTAGATACGCAGTATTTT
cdr3_aa: CASSYSGGQSLDTQYF
clone_size: .
j_call: TRBJ2-3
d_call: .
cdr3_length: 16
v_call: TRBV6-5

cdr3_nt: TGTGCCAGCAGTCCGGGACAGGGGTTTTTTGGCTACACCTTC
cdr3_aa: CASSPGQGFFGYTF
clone_size: few
j_call: TRBJ1-2
d_call: TRBD1
cdr3_length: 14
v_call: TRBV12-3/TRBV12-4